The 10 T cell receptor beta chains presented below share a single source sample, sequenced in a study of beta chain features in type 1 diabetes. TCRB transcripts that were expressed got sequenced, as all of the isolated RNA had been reverse transcribed. Data came from immunoSEQ multiplex PCR; TCRdb stores just in-frame clones and leaves some out. The sample includes roughly 130,000 clones, nearly 9.5% of them seen just once. Sequenced material: central memory CD4+ T cells from blood. The source of these receptors is a man aged 18 to 29 in good health.

This clone was picked up a small number of times. The chain couples TRBV4-1 to TRBJ2-2; TRBD2 matches at 11 bases. Germline V gives CDR1 MGHRA, CDR2 YSYEKL. Germline trimming cut 4 bases from V and 4 bases from J; bases unmatched to any gene: 2. This CDR3 region has 15 residues. CDR3 coding DNA: TGCGCCAGCAGCCCAGGACTAGCGGGCACCGGGGAGCTGTTTTTT. Protein sequence: CASSPGLAGTGELFF.

The chain employs TRBV5-1 and TRBJ1-6, with 10 bases lining up with TRBD1. V shed 4 bases and J 0 bases; nucleotides not matched to a gene: 13. The germline V gene has CDR1 SGHRS and CDR2 YFSETQ. This CDR3 region has 20 residues. The DNA of the CDR3 is TGCGCCAGCAGCCCCGGGACAGGGGCCAACCCGAGCTCCTATAATTCACCCCTCCACTTT. Protein sequence: CASSPGTGANPSSYNSPLHF.

The chain employs TRBV27 and TRBJ1-6; TRBD1 is a possible D gene (6 bases). Deletions cut 10 bases from V and 4 bases from J, with 8 bases between. The V gene's germline CDR1 is MNHEY and CDR2 SMNVEV (reference sequence). CDR3 size: 12 residues. CDR3 region: CATGQYNSPLHF. CDR3 nucleotide sequence: TGTGCCACCGGACAGTATAATTCACCCCTCCACTTT.

CDR3 bases: TGTGCCAGCAAGGGACAGGCGGGTTTAGAGCAGTACTTC. Its translation: CASKGQAGLEQYF. This chain links TRBV7-9 with TRBJ2-7, with 8 nucleotides matching TRBD1. Germline-derived CDR1 and CDR2 are SEHNR and FQNEAQ (reference sequence). V trimming: 7 bases; J trimming: 7 bases; junction bases outside the gene matches: 9. This CDR3 spans 13 amino acids.

This clone has a handful of counts. The chain links TRBV4-2 to TRBJ2-2; D perhaps matches TRBD1 (5 bases). The CDR3 covers 15 residues. V was clipped by 2 bases and J by 4 bases, with 11 bases between them. Germline loops: CDR1 LGHNA, CDR2 YNFKEQ. The chain's CDR3 is CASSQPQESTGELFF. As DNA, the CDR3 is TGTGCCAGCAGCCAACCACAGGAAAGCACCGGGGAGCTGTTTTTT.

The sample holds a few counts of this clone. The rearrangement uses TRBV30 and TRBJ1-2, with a weak D call TRBD1 (5 bases). CDR3 length: 12 residues. Germline CDR1 reads GTSNPN; CDR2 reads SVGIG (reference sequence). V was trimmed by 5 bases and J by 2 bases, leaving 9 bases between them. CDR3 in amino acids: CAWATGNYGYTF. In nucleotides, the CDR3 is TGTGCCTGGGCAACAGGAAACTATGGCTACACCTTC.

This clone turned up a few times. The gene calls are TRBV15 and TRBJ2-3, with 9 bases fitting TRBD2. V shed 3 bases and J 0 bases; nucleotides not matched to a gene: 4. Germline CDR1 reads LNHNV; CDR2 reads YYDKDF (reference sequence). This CDR3 has 16 amino acids. The CDR3 spells CATSRGLAGSTDTQYF. As DNA, the CDR3 is TGTGCCACCAGCAGGGGCCTAGCGGGGAGCACAGATACGCAGTATTTT.

This clone turned up a few times. J is TRBJ2-1 and V is TRBV7-2; maybe TRBD1 (5 bases). The CDR3 is 13 amino acids. V lost 1 base and J 5 bases, leaving 6 bases between the germline ends. The germline CDR1 and CDR2 sequences are SGHTA and FQGNSA. As DNA, the CDR3 is TGTGCCAGCAGCTTAGTCAGGGACAATGAGCAGTTCTTC. Residues: CASSLVRDNEQFF.

This rearrangement joins TRBV5-4 to TRBJ2-3, with 11 bases aligning to TRBD2. Trimming at V came to 10 bases and at J to 5 bases, leaving 12 bases not matched to a gene. The CDR3 runs to 15 residues. Germline-derived CDR1 and CDR2 are SGHNT and YYREEE (reference sequence). CDR3 in amino acids: CAGHGTSGKQDTQYF. CDR3 nucleotide sequence: TGTGCCGGACACGGGACTAGCGGAAAGCAAGATACGCAGTATTTT.

The gene calls are TRBV18 and TRBJ2-1; possibly TRBD2 for D (6 bases). The CDR3 has 13 residues. From germline, CDR1 is KGHSH and CDR2 LQKENI. The ends were cut back, 4 bases at V and 10 bases at J, with 14 bases in the middle. DNA for the CDR3: TGTGCCAGCTCACAGCAGGAGGGCCGGGAGCAGTTCTTC. Protein product: CASSQQEGREQFF.